These 27 T cell receptor beta chains came from one sample sequenced in a study of blood T cells in healthy people across ages (dated by TCRdb to 2015 to 2017). Library preparation employed 5' RACE. These reads were obtained on an Illumina HiSeq 2500. A second PCR of roughly 7 to 12 cycles was run with a J-beta primer mix and a sample-barcoded 5' primer. Using fastp trimming at Q25 and MiXCR clonotype assembly, TCRdb reanalyzed the public sequencing data and kept in-frame beta chains. Each CDR3 protein gets just one entry, which takes the most common genes and DNA from the rows behind it. Here the sample has 760,000 or so distinct CDR3 sequences; roughly 25% occur a single time. Around 9.2% of the sample goes to the ten largest clones. These same data were also listed under a study on T cells of mothers and their children.

Specimen: blood. The receptors originated from a boy aged 5 to 17 in good health.

The V call is TRBV6-5, the J call TRBJ2-3; possibly TRBD1 or TRBD2 for D (5 bases each). V was pared by 3 bases and J by 2 bases, with 15 bases between. Germline V gene lookup returns CDR1 MNHEY and CDR2 SVGAGI. This CDR3 has 16 amino acids. In DNA, the CDR3 is TGTGCCAGCAGTTATGGGTCCCCGGGGCTCACAGATACGCAGTATTTT. It specifies CASSYGSPGLTDTQYF.

The chain has TRBV20-1 and TRBJ1-1; D is possibly TRBD1 (5 bases). V lost 1 base and J lost 4, with 19 bases in between. The CDR3 is made up of 16 amino acids. Germline V lookup: CDR1 DFQATT, CDR2 SNEGSKA (reference sequence). CDR3 protein: CSARVLSRGTGTEAFF. CDR3 coding DNA: TGCAGTGCTAGAGTACTTTCAAGAGGGACGGGCACTGAAGCTTTCTTT.

This clonotype was counted a few times. The chain recombines TRBV12-3 or TRBV12-4 with TRBJ2-5; perhaps TRBD1 as D (6 bases). CDR3 length equals 13 residues. The V gene lost 6 bases and the J gene lost 5 bases, with 13 bases spanning the gap. As DNA, the CDR3 is TGTGCCAGCAGAAAGCAGGGGTGGGAGACCCAGTACTTC. Its protein is CASRKQGWETQYF.

There are a few counts of this clonotype. The chain employs TRBV29-1 and TRBJ2-1, with TRBD2 identical over 10 bases. CDR3 length: 13 amino acids. Germline CDR1 SQVTM, CDR2 ANQGSEA. Losses at the gene ends were 6 bases for V and 7 bases for J; bases not matched to a gene: 6. The CDR3 region is CSVGTSEWNEQFF. The CDR3, as DNA: TGCAGCGTGGGGACTAGCGAGTGGAATGAGCAGTTCTTC.

This clonotype was counted between two and nine times. The genes are TRBV20-1 and TRBJ2-1; TRBD2 matches at 8 bases. The CDR3 contains 16 residues. The germline gives CDR1 DFQATT, CDR2 SNEGSKA (reference sequence). V lost 5 bases to trimming and J lost 3 bases; unmatched junction nucleotides: 12. The CDR3, as DNA: TGCAGTGCTCGCGAGGATAGCGGGACTAACTACAATGAGCAGTTCTTC. It is translated as CSAREDSGTNYNEQFF.

V and J are TRBV7-2 and TRBJ1-5, with 7 bases lining up with TRBD1. The CDR3 consists of 14 residues. The V and J ends lost 5 bases and 3 bases, in that order; junction bases with no gene match: 4. The V gene's germline CDR1 is SGHTA and CDR2 FQGNSA. The CDR3 loop is CASSRTGYNQPQHF. The DNA for the CDR3 is TGTGCCAGCAGCCGGACAGGCTACAATCAGCCCCAGCATTTT.

The table lists this clonotype with a few counts. CDR3 DNA sequence: TGTGCCAGCAGTTTGAGGCTAGCGGGAGGAGGCGAGCAGTACTTC. Translation: CASSLRLAGGGEQYF. V and J are TRBV28 and TRBJ2-1; 11 bases line up with TRBD2. The DNA end favors TRBJ2-7, so the J call may be wrong. CDR3 length: 15 amino acids. The germline CDR1 and CDR2 sequences are MDHEN and SYDVKM.

There are a few counts of this clonotype. The chain joins TRBV3-1 to TRBJ2-5; perhaps D is TRBD1 or TRBD2 (5 bases each). The CDR3 extends over 13 amino acids. V was cut by 2 bases and J by 6 bases, with 10 bases left in between. Germline V gives CDR1 LGHDT, CDR2 YNNKEL (reference sequence). CDR3 in DNA: TGTGCCAGCAGCCAAAGGGACGGGCAGACCCAGTACTTC. Translating it yields CASSQRDGQTQYF.

This chain uses TRBV20-1 with TRBJ2-3; D gene ambiguous. Trimming removed 0 bases from V and 0 bases from J, with 10 bases in between. The germline CDR1 and CDR2 sequences are DFQATT and SNEGSKA (reference sequence). The CDR3 has 15 residues. The CDR3 sequence is CSARDQWLSTDTQYF. DNA for the CDR3: TGCAGTGCTAGAGATCAATGGCTGAGCACAGATACGCAGTATTTT.

This clonotype was recorded a few times. The chain is built from TRBV7-9 and TRBJ1-6; 8 bases match TRBD1. Losses at the gene ends were 5 bases for V and 9 bases for J; bases not matched to a gene: 6. Per germline, CDR1 SEHNR and CDR2 FQNEAQ (reference sequence). The CDR3 is 14 residues long. The CDR3 nucleotides are TGTGCCAGCAGCCCCGGGCAGGGGGCTTCACCCCTCCACTTT. It translates to CASSPGQGASPLHF.

The chain combines TRBV12-3 or TRBV12-4 with TRBJ2-5; unclear D gene. Trimming pared 6 bases from V and 1 base from J, leaving 12 bases between. The CDR3 covers 14 residues. The CDR3 DNA reads TGTGCCAGCAGGTCCCGGGTATCCCAAGAGACCCAGTACTTC. Protein product: CASRSRVSQETQYF.

The sample holds a few counts of this clonotype. V usage is TRBV7-6 and J usage is TRBJ2-5; the match to TRBD1 covers 9 bases. The last part of the DNA fits TRBJ2-1 better; the J call may be wrong. The CDR3 extends over 16 amino acids. CDR1 SGHVS and CDR2 FNYEAQ come from the germline V gene. CDR3 residues: CASSFLPGQGKNEQFF. Here the CDR3 DNA reads TGTGCCAGCAGCTTTCTACCGGGACAGGGCAAAAATGAGCAGTTCTTC.

The chain links TRBV29-1 to TRBJ2-5; 9 bases fit TRBD2. Trimming removed 0 bases from V and 4 bases from J; junction bases left unmatched: 9. The length of the CDR3 is 16 residues. Germline-derived CDR1 and CDR2 are SQVTM and ANQGSEA. CDR3 bases: TGCAGCGTTGAAGATGGCGCGGGAGGGCCCCCAGAGACCCAGTACTTC. Amino acids: CSVEDGAGGPPETQYF.

The chain recombines TRBV20-1 with TRBJ2-3; D is ambiguous. Germline assignment: CDR1 DFQATT and CDR2 SNEGSKA (reference sequence). Trimming removed 5 bases from V and 4 bases from J, with 7 bases in between. The CDR3 is 11 amino acids. The CDR3 coding sequence is TGCAGTGCTCTCGCGGCAGATACGCAGTATTTT. Translation gives CSALAADTQYF.

This clonotype has just a few counts. The genes are TRBV7-3 and TRBJ2-7; possible D gene TRBD2, 6 bases. The CDR3 contains 13 residues. Per germline, CDR1 SGHTA and CDR2 FQGTGA. Between the trimmed V and J ends, which lost 4 bases and 6 bases, there was a span of 13 bases. The CDR3 region is CASSSFGGGEQYF. The CDR3 DNA follows: TGTGCCAGCAGCTCTTTTGGGGGAGGCGAGCAGTACTTC. The full variable domain, completed using reference TRBV7-3 and TRBJ2-7, is GAGVSQTPSNKVTEKGKYVELRCDPISGHTALYWYRQSLGQGPEFLIYFQGTGAADDSGLPNDRFFAVRPEGSVSTLKIQRTERGDSAVYLCASSSFGGGEQYFGPGTRLTVT.

This clonotype was counted between two and nine times. This chain joins TRBV7-2 and TRBJ1-3; D is unclear. The V end was cut by 1 base, the J end by 4 bases, with 8 bases between. Germline V gives CDR1 SGHTA, CDR2 FQGNSA. CDR3 size: 14 residues. DNA for the CDR3: TGTGCCAGCAGCTTAGAAGGGTTCGGAAACACCATATATTTT. Protein sequence: CASSLEGFGNTIYF.

This chain uses TRBV4-3 with TRBJ2-5; D call uncertain. This CDR3 comprises 13 residues. The V end was cut by 1 base, the J end by 4 bases, with 7 bases between. Germline assignment: CDR1 LGHNA and CDR2 YSLEER. CDR3 sequence reads: CASSQVRRETQYF. CDR3 bases: TGCGCCAGCAGCCAAGTCCGCAGAGAGACCCAGTACTTC.

The table lists this clonotype with a few counts. The chain has TRBV4-1 and TRBJ2-2, with 8 bases lining up with TRBD2. The V gene's germline CDR1 is MGHRA and CDR2 YSYEKL. Unmatched junction bases numbered 6, after V lost 4 bases and J lost 2 bases. The CDR3 runs to 16 residues. The CDR3 nucleotides are TGCGCCAGCAGCCTAGTAGCGGGATTTAACACCGGGGAGCTGTTTTTT. Its protein is CASSLVAGFNTGELFF.

The DNA for the CDR3 is TGTGCCAGCAGCACAGCCCCCGGACCTCAAGAGACCCAGTACTTC. Translated: CASSTAPGPQETQYF. The chain is built from TRBV7-2 and TRBJ2-5; D gene ambiguous. Trimming took 5 bases from V and 2 from J, leaving 15 bases between them. The CDR3 covers 15 residues. Germline CDR1 and CDR2: SGHTA and FQGNSA.

This clonotype was seen only a few times. The V call is TRBV27, the J call TRBJ1-2; D remains unclear. The CDR3 length is 13 residues. V lost 4 bases and J lost 5, with 11 bases in between. Germline CDR1 and CDR2: MNHEY and SMNVEV (reference sequence). CDR3 protein: CASSSLDQYGYTF. CDR3 in DNA: TGTGCCAGCAGTTCTCTGGACCAATATGGCTACACCTTC.

The sample holds a few counts of this clonotype. The genes are TRBV20-1 and TRBJ2-5, with D possibly being TRBD2 (6 bases). The J call may be incorrect, as the DNA end agrees better with TRBJ2-1. The CDR3 length is 16 residues. Germline-derived CDR1 and CDR2 are DFQATT and SNEGSKA (reference sequence). CDR3 DNA sequence: TGCAGTGCTAGAGATCTACGGGGGAGGAATACCAATGAGCAGTTCTTC. This codes for CSARDLRGRNTNEQFF.

The chain has TRBV20-1 and TRBJ2-2; TRBD2 matches at 8 bases. The J segment lost 7 bases and the V segment lost 6 bases, leaving 4 bases of the junction unmatched. This CDR3 comprises 12 residues. From germline, CDR1 is DFQATT and CDR2 SNEGSKA (reference sequence). CDR3 residues: CSASREVGELFF. CDR3 nucleotides: TGCAGTGCCTCGCGGGAGGTCGGGGAGCTGTTTTTT.

This chain connects TRBV28 to TRBJ2-7; D is possibly TRBD2 (6 bases). Germline V gene lookup returns CDR1 MDHEN and CDR2 SYDVKM. There are 16 residues in the CDR3. V shed 8 bases and J shed 3 bases, with 23 bases lying between them. The CDR3 region has the DNA TGTGCCAGCCGTAGCCCCACGGCATGGCGGGACTACGAGCAGTACTTC. Translated: CASRSPTAWRDYEQYF.

This clonotype came up a few times. V usage is TRBV7-2 and J usage is TRBJ2-5; D gene unclear. Per the germline V gene, CDR1 is SGHTA and CDR2 is FQGNSA. CDR3 length: 15 residues. Trimming removed 5 bases at V and 1 base at J, with 14 bases between. The CDR3 loop reads CASSRLFLSQETQYF. CDR3 DNA sequence: TGTGCCAGCAGCCGTCTCTTCCTAAGCCAAGAGACCCAGTACTTC.

This clonotype was seen more than once but under ten times. The CDR3 coding sequence is TGTGCCAGCAGTGCAGGGTCGAAGACTGAAGCTTTCTTT. It codes for CASSAGSKTEAFF. The rearrangement joins TRBV27 to TRBJ1-1; a weak D match, TRBD1 (5 bases). V lost 5 bases, J lost 5 bases, and 12 bases lay in between. The length of the CDR3 is 13 residues. Germline V lookup: CDR1 MNHEY, CDR2 SMNVEV (reference sequence).

The genes are TRBV6-2 or TRBV6-3 and TRBJ2-7, with D unresolved. Gene TRBJ2-1 matches the end of the DNA better, so the J call may be wrong. CDR1 and CDR2 (germline): MNHEY, SVGEGT. CDR3 length equals 12 residues. The CDR3 nucleotides read TGTGCCAGCAGTTACCGATTCTACGAGCAGTTCTTC. This encodes CASSYRFYEQFF.

The V call is TRBV5-1, the J call TRBJ1-1; D may be TRBD1 (5 bases). V lost 2 bases, J lost 8 bases, and 16 bases lay in between. From germline, CDR1 is SGHRS and CDR2 YFSETQ. CDR3 size: 14 residues. The CDR3, as DNA: TGCGCCAGCAGCTTACAGGCACCGGGGACCGAAGCTTTCTTT. It is translated as CASSLQAPGTEAFF.